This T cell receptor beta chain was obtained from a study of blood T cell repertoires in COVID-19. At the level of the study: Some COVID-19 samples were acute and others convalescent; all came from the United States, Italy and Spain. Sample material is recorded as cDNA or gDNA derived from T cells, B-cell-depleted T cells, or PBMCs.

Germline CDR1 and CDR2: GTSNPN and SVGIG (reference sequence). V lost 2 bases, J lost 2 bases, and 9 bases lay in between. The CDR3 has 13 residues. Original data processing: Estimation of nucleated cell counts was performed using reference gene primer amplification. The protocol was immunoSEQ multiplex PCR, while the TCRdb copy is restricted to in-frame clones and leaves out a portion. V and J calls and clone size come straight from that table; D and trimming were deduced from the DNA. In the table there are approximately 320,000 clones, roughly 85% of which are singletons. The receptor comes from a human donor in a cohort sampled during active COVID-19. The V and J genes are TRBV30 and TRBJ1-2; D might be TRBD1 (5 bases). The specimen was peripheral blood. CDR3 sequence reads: CAWSRRVNYGYTF. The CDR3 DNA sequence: TGTGCCTGGAGTCGCAGGGTCAACTATGGCTACACCTTC.